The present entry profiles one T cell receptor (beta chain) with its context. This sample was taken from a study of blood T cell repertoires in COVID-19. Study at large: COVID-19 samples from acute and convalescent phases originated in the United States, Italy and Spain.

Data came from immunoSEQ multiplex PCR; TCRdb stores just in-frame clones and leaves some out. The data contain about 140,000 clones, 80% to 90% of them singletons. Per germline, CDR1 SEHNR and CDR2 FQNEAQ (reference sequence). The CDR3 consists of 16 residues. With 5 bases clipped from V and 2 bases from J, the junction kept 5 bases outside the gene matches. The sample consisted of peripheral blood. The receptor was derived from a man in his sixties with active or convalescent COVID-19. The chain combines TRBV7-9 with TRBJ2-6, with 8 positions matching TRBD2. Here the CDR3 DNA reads TGTGCCAGCAGCGCCTCGCGGGGGGCTGGGGCCAACGTCCTGACTTTC. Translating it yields CASSASRGAGANVLTF.